This paragraph covers one T cell receptor beta chain sequence. The antigen it recognizes is unknown. Per-nucleotide qualities are absent, and no much larger clonotype sits a single base away. The data were taken from a study of response to subunit inactivated influenza vaccine (dated by TCRdb to 2016 to 2018). At the level of the whole study: To follow how T cells responded to a trivalent subunit inactivated influenza vaccine, the researchers relied on deep quantitative profiling of the T cell receptor repertoire. Study-wide conclusions, independent of this receptor: According to the authors, only a limited number of new T cells may be recruited by each seasonal influenza vaccination.

The library was generated by RT-PCR. Sequencing was performed on an Illumina HiSeq 2500. TCRdb handled the public reads itself, with Q25 trimming in fastp and clone calling in MiXCR, and kept productive beta chains. Rows merge per CDR3 protein into single entries with the most common DNA and genes. The sample table shows around 760,000 distinct CDR3 sequences, and approximately 13% are seen once. Together, the top ten hold around 6.5% of the sample. The CDR3 starts with the cysteine, ends with the phenylalanine, and has 16 residues. Solely the CDR3 DNA is kept, with 48 bases framed from the first base. Sequences MDHEN (CDR1) and SYDVKM (CDR2) are obtained from the germline V gene. The germline V and J ends show losses of 2 bases and 5 bases respectively, and no gene match explains 10 bases of the junction.

The receptor chain draws on TRBV28 and TRBJ2-7, with 9 central nucleotides matching TRBD2. The source material was PBMCs from blood, sampled 14 to 15 days before vaccination. This receptor was taken from a man aged 50-59 years who received an inactivated influenza vaccine. Donor details come from another sample of the same person, matched by shared clones. The sequenced DNA is TGTGCCAGCAGTTTAACGGCGGCGGGGGGGCCCCACGAGCAGTACTTC. This sequence encodes CASSLTAAGGPHEQYF.